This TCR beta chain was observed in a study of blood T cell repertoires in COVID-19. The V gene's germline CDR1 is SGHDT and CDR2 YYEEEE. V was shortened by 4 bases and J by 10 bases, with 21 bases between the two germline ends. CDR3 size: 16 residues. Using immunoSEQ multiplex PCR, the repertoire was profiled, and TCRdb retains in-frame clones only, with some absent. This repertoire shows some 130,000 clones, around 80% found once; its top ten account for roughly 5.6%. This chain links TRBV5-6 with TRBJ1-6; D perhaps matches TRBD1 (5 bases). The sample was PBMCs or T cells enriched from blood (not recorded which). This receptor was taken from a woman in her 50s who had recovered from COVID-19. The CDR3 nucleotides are TGTGCCAGCAGCGCCCTCTGGGGGGGGAGCAGCTCACCCCTCCACTTT. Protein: CASSALWGGSSSPLHF.